These 14 T cell receptor beta chains originate from one sample sequenced in a study of blood T cell repertoires in COVID-19. Sequencing was performed with immunoSEQ multiplex PCR; in TCRdb, only in-frame clones are kept and a portion is missing. The sample shows 450,000 or so clones, about 87% of them seen only once. Sequencing used peripheral blood. The origin of the receptors is a man younger than 35 with COVID-19, enrolled during active disease.

This clone was seen once. V and J are TRBV2 and TRBJ2-3; 11 bases agree with TRBD2. The CDR3 covers 14 residues. V lost 11 bases to trimming and J lost 2 bases; unmatched junction nucleotides: 6. Germline CDR1 reads SNHLY; CDR2 reads FYNNEI. CDR3 bases: TGTGCCGTACTAGCGGGGGCAGACACAGATACGCAGTATTTT. Translation: CAVLAGADTDTQYF.

The V and J genes are TRBV24-1 and TRBJ1-1; the match to TRBD1 covers 7 bases. The CDR3 is 16 residues long. The germline gives CDR1 KGHDR, CDR2 SFDVKD. V lost 2 bases to trimming and J lost 4 bases; unmatched junction nucleotides: 9. CDR3 region: CATSDSQTGVATEAFF. In nucleotides, the CDR3 is TGTGCCACCAGTGATTCTCAAACAGGGGTCGCCACTGAAGCTTTCTTT.

This rearrangement joins TRBV4-1 to TRBJ2-7; tentative D call: TRBD1 (6 bases). V dropped 1 base and J dropped 1 base, with 14 bases sitting between them. The CDR3 runs to 16 residues. Germline V CDR1 and CDR2: MGHRA, YSYEKL. The CDR3 reads CASSQGGRGSSYEQYF. DNA for the CDR3: TGCGCCAGCAGCCAAGGAGGCAGGGGTTCATCCTACGAGCAGTACTTC.

V and J are TRBV18 and TRBJ2-6; 10 bases agree with TRBD1. Germline values: CDR1 KGHSH, CDR2 LQKENI. The J segment lost 0 bases and the V segment lost 3 bases, leaving 2 bases of the junction unmatched. The length of the CDR3 is 17 residues. The CDR3 coding sequence is TGTGCCAGCTCACCGGACAGGGGGATCTCTGGGGCCAACGTCCTGACTTTC. Its translation: CASSPDRGISGANVLTF.

A remark on this clone: One junction end disagrees with the germline gene, perhaps due to a read error. V gene TRBV4-1 combines with J gene TRBJ1-1; unclear D gene. CDR3 length: 14 residues. Germline V lookup: CDR1 MGHRA, CDR2 YSYEKL. This CDR3 reads CASSKESMNTEAFF. For the CDR3, the DNA is TGCGCCAGCAGCAAAGAGTCTATGAACACTGAAGCTTTCTTT.

The chain combines TRBV11-2 with TRBJ1-1; perhaps TRBD1 as D (6 bases). CDR1 is SGHAT, CDR2 FQNNGV, per germline. This CDR3 has 14 residues. V gave up 3 bases and J gave up 4 bases, with 12 bases separating them. This chain's CDR3 is CASSLTGLGTEAFF. The CDR3 nucleotides are TGTGCCAGCAGCTTGACAGGTCTGGGCACTGAAGCTTTCTTT.

The CDR3 spells CASTPDRAGELFF. The CDR3 DNA is TGTGCCAGTACTCCGGACAGGGCGGGGGAGCTGTTTTTT. V gene TRBV19 combines with J gene TRBJ2-2; 8 bases map to TRBD1. The V and J ends lost 7 bases and 8 bases, in that order; junction bases with no gene match: 6. The CDR3 extends over 13 amino acids. Per the germline V gene, CDR1 is LNHDA and CDR2 is SQIVND (reference sequence).

V and J are TRBV19 and TRBJ2-7; 10 nucleotides match TRBD1. The CDR3 runs to 15 residues. CDR1 and CDR2 (germline): LNHDA, SQIVND (reference sequence). J was trimmed by 4 bases and V by 4 bases; bases with no gene match: 7. The CDR3 spells CASSTRTGGRYEQYF. The DNA of the CDR3 is TGTGCCAGTAGTACTCGGACAGGGGGACGGTACGAGCAGTACTTC. The whole variable domain, filled in from reference TRBV19 and TRBJ2-7, reads DGGITQSPKYLFRKEGQNVTLSCEQNLNHDAMYWYRQDPGQGLRLIYYSQIVNDFQKGDIAEGYSVSREKKESFPLTVTSAQKNPTAFYLCASSTRTGGRYEQYFGPGTRLTVT.

This clone was seen once. The chain carries TRBV27 and TRBJ2-3; 9 bases align to TRBD2. Germline V gives CDR1 MNHEY, CDR2 SMNVEV (reference sequence). V was clipped by 1 base and J by 5 bases; unmatched bases: 13. This CDR3 contains 18 residues. The CDR3 reads CASSLYGQASGVRDTQYF. In DNA, the CDR3 is TGTGCCAGCAGTTTATATGGGCAGGCTAGCGGGGTGAGAGATACGCAGTATTTT.

V and J are TRBV7-9 and TRBJ2-1; perhaps TRBD2 as D (6 bases). Between the trimmed V and J ends, which lost 5 bases and 3 bases, there was a span of 20 bases. Germline V gene sequence: CDR1 SEHNR, CDR2 FQNEAQ (reference sequence). The CDR3 has 17 amino acids. CDR3: CASSMYREPRHYNEQFF. The CDR3, as DNA: TGTGCCAGCAGCATGTACCGGGAGCCCCGACACTACAATGAGCAGTTCTTC.

The rearrangement joins TRBV7-2 to TRBJ2-2; 8 bases are shared with TRBD2. J was trimmed by 7 bases and V by 0 bases; bases with no gene match: 4. Germline values: CDR1 SGHTA, CDR2 FQGNSA. CDR3 length equals 15 residues. The CDR3 spells CASSLAGRESGELFF. CDR3 sequence (DNA): TGTGCCAGCAGCTTAGCCGGGAGGGAGAGCGGGGAGCTGTTTTTT.

This chain links TRBV10-3 with TRBJ1-4; D possibly corresponds to TRBD1 (5 bases). Germline V gene sequence: CDR1 ENHRY, CDR2 SYGVKD. The V gene lost 5 bases and the J gene lost 5 bases, with 15 bases spanning the gap. This CDR3 is built from 15 residues. CDR3 bases: TGTGCCATCAGTCCCCGGGGGGAGGCGAATGAAAAACTGTTTTTT. Translation: CAISPRGEANEKLFF.

The V call is TRBV27, the J call TRBJ2-1; a weak D match, TRBD2 (5 bases). The length of the CDR3 is 15 residues. With 4 bases removed from V and 6 bases from J, the gap between germline ends came to 16 bases. Per germline, CDR1 MNHEY and CDR2 SMNVEV (reference sequence). This chain's CDR3 is CASSSLVDGLNEQFF. Here the CDR3 DNA reads TGTGCCAGCAGTTCCCTAGTAGACGGACTCAATGAGCAGTTCTTC.

The rearrangement links TRBV7-6 to TRBJ2-1; D possibly corresponds to TRBD2 (5 bases). The CDR3 runs to 14 residues. The germline gives CDR1 SGHVS, CDR2 FNYEAQ. Deletions cut 3 bases from V and 5 bases from J, with 11 bases between. CDR3 nucleotides: TGTGCCAGCAGCTTCGACGACGGGGACAATGAGCAGTTCTTC. Translation: CASSFDDGDNEQFF.